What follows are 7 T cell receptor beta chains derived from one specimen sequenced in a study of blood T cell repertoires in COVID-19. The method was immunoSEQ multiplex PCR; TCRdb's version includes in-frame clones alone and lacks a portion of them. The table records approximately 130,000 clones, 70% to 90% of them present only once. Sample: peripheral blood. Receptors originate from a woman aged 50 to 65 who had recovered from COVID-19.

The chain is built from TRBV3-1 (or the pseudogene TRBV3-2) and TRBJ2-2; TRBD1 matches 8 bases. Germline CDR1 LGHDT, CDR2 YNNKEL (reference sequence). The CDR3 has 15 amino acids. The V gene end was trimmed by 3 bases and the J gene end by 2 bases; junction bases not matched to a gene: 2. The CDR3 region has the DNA TGTGCCAGCAGCCAGACAGGGGTTAACACCGGGGAGCTGTTTTTT. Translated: CASSQTGVNTGELFF.

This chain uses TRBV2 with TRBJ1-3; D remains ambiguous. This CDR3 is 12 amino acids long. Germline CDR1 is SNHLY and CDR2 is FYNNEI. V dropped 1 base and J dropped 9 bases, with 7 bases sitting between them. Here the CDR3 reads CASSEGVATIYF. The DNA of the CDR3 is TGTGCCAGCAGTGAAGGGGTAGCCACCATATATTTT.

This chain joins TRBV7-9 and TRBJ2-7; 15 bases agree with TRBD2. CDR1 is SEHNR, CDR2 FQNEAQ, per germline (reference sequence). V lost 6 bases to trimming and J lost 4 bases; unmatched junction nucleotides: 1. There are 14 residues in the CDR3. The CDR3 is CASSGTSGRYEQYF. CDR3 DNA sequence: TGTGCCAGCAGTGGGACTAGCGGGAGGTACGAGCAGTACTTC.

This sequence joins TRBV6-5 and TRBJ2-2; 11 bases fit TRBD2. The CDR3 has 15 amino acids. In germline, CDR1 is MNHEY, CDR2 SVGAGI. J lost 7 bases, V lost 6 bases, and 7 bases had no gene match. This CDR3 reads CASSQQTSGVGELFF. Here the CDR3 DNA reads TGTGCCAGCAGCCAACAGACTAGCGGGGTCGGGGAGCTGTTTTTT.

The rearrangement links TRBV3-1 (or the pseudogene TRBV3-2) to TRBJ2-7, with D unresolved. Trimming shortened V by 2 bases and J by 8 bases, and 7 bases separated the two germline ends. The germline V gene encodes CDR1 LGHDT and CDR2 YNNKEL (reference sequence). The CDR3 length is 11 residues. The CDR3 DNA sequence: TGTGCCAGCAGCCAATTTAGTAAGCAGTACTTC. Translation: CASSQFSKQYF.

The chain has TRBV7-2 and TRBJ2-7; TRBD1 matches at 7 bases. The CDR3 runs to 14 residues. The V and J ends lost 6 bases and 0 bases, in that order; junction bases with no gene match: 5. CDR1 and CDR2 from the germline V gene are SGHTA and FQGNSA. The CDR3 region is CASRRRDSSYEQYF. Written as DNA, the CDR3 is TGTGCCAGCAGAAGAAGGGACAGCTCCTACGAGCAGTACTTC.

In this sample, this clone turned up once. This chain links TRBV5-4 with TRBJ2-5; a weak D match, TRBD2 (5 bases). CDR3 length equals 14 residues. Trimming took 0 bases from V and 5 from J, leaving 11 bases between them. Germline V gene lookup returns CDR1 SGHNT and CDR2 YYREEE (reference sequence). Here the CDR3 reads CASSLGPSLETQYF. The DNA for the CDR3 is TGTGCCAGCAGCTTGGGGCCTAGCCTCGAGACCCAGTACTTC.